This TCR beta chain came from a study of identical twins. TCRdb re-derived calls from the 5' RACE reads in MiXCR, one entry per CDR3 protein. The sample shows approximately 550,000 distinct CDR3 sequences, about a fifth of them seen only once. Germline-derived CDR1 and CDR2 are MDHEN and SYDVKM. The CDR3 sequence is 14 residues long. V was clipped by 5 bases and J by 8 bases, with 16 bases between them. The same sample was also studied in work on yellow fever vaccine responses in identical twins.

Sequenced material: CD4+ T cells sorted from blood. The rearrangement uses TRBV28 and TRBJ2-4, with D tentatively TRBD2 (5 bases). The source is a woman aged 18 to 35 in good health. Here the CDR3 reads CASSLAGVWDIQYF. The CDR3 DNA follows: TGTGCCAGCAGTCTGGCCGGGGTTTGGGACATTCAGTACTTC. Full variable domain (outside the CDR3, taken from reference TRBV28 and TRBJ2-4): DVKVTQSSRYLVKRTGEKVFLECVQDMDHENMFWYRQDPGLGLRLIYFSYDVKMKEKGDIPEGYSVSREKKERFSLILESASTNQTSMYLCASSLAGVWDIQYFGAGTRLSVL.